The rows below give T cell receptor beta chains drawn from one sample of a study of blood T cell repertoires in COVID-19. Assay: immunoSEQ multiplex PCR; the TCRdb copy retains only in-frame clones and omits some. The data hold 150,000 to 200,000 clones, with around 77% observed a single time. Sequencing was carried out using peripheral blood. Every receptor here comes from a man between 65 and 85 years old with acute or convalescent COVID-19. The CDR3 runs from the conserved cysteine through the conserved F or W. D genes are given only for firm matches. Clone sizes are given selectively: once, few, many, or a class where the clone is expanded.

V gene: TRBV7-9; J gene: TRBJ1-2; clone size: medium-sized; D gene: TRBD1; CDR3 protein: CASSVPRGQGIPYGYTF; CDR3 DNA: TGTGCCAGCAGCGTCCCGAGGGGGCAGGGAATTCCCTATGGCTACACCTTC
V gene: TRBV10-3; J gene: TRBJ1-1; clone size: NA; D gene: NA; CDR3 protein: CAIGPWNTEAFF; CDR3 DNA: TGTGCCATCGGGCCGTGGAACACTGAAGCTTTCTTT
V gene: TRBV7-2; J gene: TRBJ2-1; clone size: NA; D gene: NA; CDR3 protein: CASSLAATQVYNEQFF; CDR3 DNA: TGTGCCAGCAGCTTAGCTGCGACACAAGTATACAATGAGCAGTTCTTC
V gene: TRBV6-5; J gene: TRBJ1-1; clone size: NA; D gene: TRBD1; CDR3 protein: CASADRGLTEAFF; CDR3 DNA: TGTGCCAGCGCGGACAGGGGGCTCACTGAAGCTTTCTTT
V gene: TRBV4-1; J gene: TRBJ1-2; clone size: once; D gene: NA; CDR3 protein: CASSQELSRGDGYTF; CDR3 DNA: TGCGCCAGCAGCCAAGAACTAAGCCGCGGGGATGGCTACACCTTC
V gene: TRBV19; J gene: TRBJ2-1; clone size: NA; D gene: TRBD2; CDR3 protein: CASSIVQRDYNEQFF; CDR3 DNA: TGTGCCAGTAGTATAGTCCAGCGGGACTACAATGAGCAGTTCTTC
V gene: TRBV12-5; J gene: TRBJ2-3; clone size: NA; D gene: NA; CDR3 protein: CASGFHPRRETSTDTQYF; CDR3 DNA: TGTGCTAGTGGTTTCCATCCCCGGAGGGAGACTAGCACAGATACGCAGTATTTT
V gene: TRBV3-1/TRBV3-2; J gene: TRBJ2-7; clone size: NA; D gene: NA; CDR3 protein: CASSQAAGIDEQYF; CDR3 DNA: TGTGCCAGCAGCCAAGCTGCAGGGATCGACGAGCAGTACTTC
V gene: TRBV28; J gene: TRBJ1-4; clone size: NA; D gene: TRBD1; CDR3 protein: CASSPPGQPPFF; CDR3 DNA: TGTGCCAGCAGCCCTCCGGGACAGCCACCGTTTTTT
V gene: TRBV6-1; J gene: TRBJ1-2; clone size: NA; D gene: TRBD1; CDR3 protein: CASSEGTGNYGYTF; CDR3 DNA: TGTGCCAGCAGTGAAGGGACAGGGAACTATGGCTACACCTTC
V gene: TRBV27; J gene: TRBJ2-7; clone size: NA; D gene: NA; CDR3 protein: CASSRTVTYEQYF; CDR3 DNA: TGTGCCAGCAGTCGTACGGTTACGTACGAGCAGTACTTC
V gene: TRBV19; J gene: TRBJ2-1; clone size: NA; D gene: NA; CDR3 protein: CASSIEWSNEQFF; CDR3 DNA: TGTGCCAGTAGTATAGAGTGGAGCAATGAGCAGTTCTTC
V gene: TRBV10-3; J gene: TRBJ1-2; clone size: NA; D gene: TRBD1; CDR3 protein: CAISEDTGAPYGYTF; CDR3 DNA: TGTGCCATCAGTGAGGACACAGGGGCCCCTTACGGCTACACCTTC
V gene: TRBV5-5; J gene: TRBJ2-1; clone size: NA; D gene: TRBD2; CDR3 protein: CASSLGAGGEQFF; CDR3 DNA: TGTGCCAGCAGCTTGGGAGCCGGGGGGGAGCAGTTCTTC
V gene: TRBV7-8; J gene: TRBJ1-2; clone size: NA; D gene: TRBD1; CDR3 protein: CASSLGQGASYGYTF; CDR3 DNA: TGTGCCAGCAGCTTAGGACAGGGGGCGTCTTATGGCTACACCTTC
V gene: TRBV6-5; J gene: TRBJ1-4; clone size: NA; D gene: TRBD1; CDR3 protein: CASSTGGSDEKLFF; CDR3 DNA: TGTGCCAGCAGCACAGGGGGTTCTGACGAAAAACTGTTTTTT
V gene: TRBV30; J gene: TRBJ2-7; clone size: NA; D gene: NA; CDR3 protein: CAWSRQGPEQYF; CDR3 DNA: TGTGCCTGGAGTAGGCAGGGTCCCGAGCAGTACTTC
V gene: TRBV29-1; J gene: TRBJ2-7; clone size: few; D gene: TRBD2; CDR3 protein: CSAVPSTGTSGSYEQYF; CDR3 DNA: TGCAGCGCAGTACCATCCACCGGGACTAGCGGCTCCTACGAGCAGTACTTC
V gene: TRBV5-1; J gene: TRBJ1-3; clone size: once; D gene: NA; CDR3 protein: CASNPGNGNTIYF; CDR3 DNA: TGCGCCAGCAATCCGGGGAATGGAAACACCATATATTTT
V gene: TRBV30; J gene: TRBJ2-5; clone size: NA; D gene: NA; CDR3 protein: CAWNKKSGETQYF; CDR3 DNA: TGTGCCTGGAATAAGAAGTCGGGAGAGACCCAGTACTTC
V gene: TRBV6-1; J gene: TRBJ1-1; clone size: many; D gene: NA; CDR3 protein: CASSDGRNTEAFF; CDR3 DNA: TGTGCCAGCAGTGATGGCAGGAACACTGAAGCTTTCTTT
V gene: TRBV5-1; J gene: TRBJ1-5; clone size: few; D gene: TRBD1; CDR3 protein: CASSLSTGGGQPQHF; CDR3 DNA: TGCGCCAGCAGCTTGTCGACAGGGGGCGGCCAGCCCCAGCATTTT
V gene: TRBV7-9; J gene: TRBJ1-1; clone size: NA; D gene: NA; CDR3 protein: CASGGVVTEAFF; CDR3 DNA: TGTGCCAGCGGGGGGGTGGTCACTGAAGCTTTCTTT
V gene: TRBV6-4; J gene: TRBJ2-1; clone size: NA; D gene: TRBD2; CDR3 protein: CASSELGLVGEQFF; CDR3 DNA: TGTGCCAGCAGTGAGTTGGGACTAGTGGGTGAGCAGTTCTTC
V gene: TRBV10-3; J gene: TRBJ2-2; clone size: few; D gene: NA; CDR3 protein: CAIGKGDTGELFF; CDR3 DNA: TGTGCCATCGGGAAGGGGGACACCGGGGAGCTGTTTTTT
V gene: TRBV6-5; J gene: TRBJ2-7; clone size: NA; D gene: TRBD2; CDR3 protein: CASRSSGGTYEQYF; CDR3 DNA: TGTGCCAGCAGATCAAGCGGGGGAACCTACGAGCAGTACTTC
V gene: TRBV28; J gene: TRBJ2-1; clone size: NA; D gene: NA; CDR3 protein: CASSLGGIAAYNEQFF; CDR3 DNA: TGTGCCAGCAGTTTGGGGGGAATAGCGGCCTACAATGAGCAGTTCTTC
V gene: TRBV7-9; J gene: TRBJ1-4; clone size: NA; D gene: NA; CDR3 protein: CASSLGGGRFEKLFF; CDR3 DNA: TGTGCCAGCAGCTTAGGGGGGGGGCGCTTTGAAAAACTGTTTTTT
V gene: TRBV19; J gene: TRBJ2-1; clone size: NA; D gene: NA; CDR3 protein: CASRDSWMNEQFF; CDR3 DNA: TGTGCCAGCAGGGACTCCTGGATGAATGAGCAGTTCTTC
V gene: TRBV19; J gene: TRBJ2-7; clone size: few; D gene: TRBD1; CDR3 protein: CASSTTGTRNEQYF; CDR3 DNA: TGTGCCAGTAGTACGACAGGGACAAGAAACGAGCAGTACTTC
V gene: TRBV14; J gene: TRBJ2-7; clone size: NA; D gene: NA; CDR3 protein: CASSQAQTGEQYF; CDR3 DNA: TGTGCCAGCAGCCAAGCCCAAACAGGAGAGCAGTACTTC
V gene: TRBV3-1/TRBV3-2; J gene: TRBJ1-2; clone size: NA; D gene: NA; CDR3 protein: CASSQYRSNYGYTF; CDR3 DNA: TGTGCCAGCAGCCAATACCGGTCTAACTATGGCTACACCTTC
V gene: TRBV6-5; J gene: TRBJ1-1; clone size: NA; D gene: TRBD1; CDR3 protein: CASSYSPQGGAFF; CDR3 DNA: TGTGCCAGCAGTTACTCGCCCCAGGGGGGAGCTTTCTTT
V gene: TRBV19; J gene: TRBJ2-1; clone size: NA; D gene: TRBD2; CDR3 protein: CASSRHGTSGTLIQYNEQFF; CDR3 DNA: TGTGCCAGTAGTAGGCATGGGACTAGCGGGACCTTAATACAATACAATGAGCAGTTCTTC
V gene: TRBV5-1; J gene: TRBJ2-6; clone size: once; D gene: NA; CDR3 protein: CASSLEGVGANVLTF; CDR3 DNA: TGCGCCAGCAGCTTGGAGGGAGTTGGGGCCAACGTCCTGACTTTC
V gene: TRBV5-6; J gene: TRBJ1-1; clone size: NA; D gene: NA; CDR3 protein: CASSRTGTVVEEAFF; CDR3 DNA: TGTGCCAGCAGCCGAACAGGGACCGTCGTAGAGGAAGCTTTCTTT
V gene: TRBV27; J gene: TRBJ2-7; clone size: NA; D gene: TRBD2; CDR3 protein: CASTPGLAGVGNEQYF; CDR3 DNA: TGTGCCAGCACCCCGGGACTAGCGGGAGTGGGCAACGAGCAGTACTTC
V gene: TRBV19; J gene: TRBJ1-3; clone size: many; D gene: NA; CDR3 protein: CAARPGATGNTIYF; CDR3 DNA: TGTGCCGCAAGACCAGGGGCTACAGGAAACACCATATATTTT
V gene: TRBV18; J gene: TRBJ2-3; clone size: NA; D gene: TRBD2; CDR3 protein: CASSPGLASDTQYF; CDR3 DNA: TGTGCCAGCTCACCCGGACTAGCCAGTGATACGCAGTATTTT
V gene: TRBV28; J gene: TRBJ2-1; clone size: few; D gene: TRBD2; CDR3 protein: CASSTPVLLAGGNEQFF; CDR3 DNA: TGTGCCAGCAGCACCCCCGTTCTGCTAGCGGGGGGCAATGAGCAGTTCTTC
V gene: TRBV19; J gene: TRBJ1-3; clone size: NA; D gene: NA; CDR3 protein: CASSTGVAGNTIYF; CDR3 DNA: TGTGCCAGTAGTACAGGGGTGGCTGGAAACACCATATATTTT
V gene: TRBV10-3; J gene: TRBJ1-6; clone size: once; D gene: NA; CDR3 protein: CAISDSAYNSPLHF; CDR3 DNA: TGTGCCATCAGTGATAGCGCCTATAATTCACCCCTCCACTTT
V gene: TRBV6-6; J gene: TRBJ1-5; clone size: NA; D gene: NA; CDR3 protein: CASSYSGGLQGQPQHF; CDR3 DNA: TGTGCCAGCAGTTACTCGGGAGGGTTGCAGGGTCAGCCCCAGCATTTT
V gene: TRBV6-1; J gene: TRBJ2-1; clone size: NA; D gene: TRBD2; CDR3 protein: CASSEPGLADHEQFF; CDR3 DNA: TGTGCCAGCAGTGAACCGGGACTAGCGGATCATGAGCAGTTCTTC
V gene: TRBV21-1; J gene: TRBJ1-1; clone size: NA; D gene: NA; CDR3 protein: CASSGDRGGTEAFF; CDR3 DNA: TGTGCCAGCAGTGGGGACAGGGGGGGCACTGAAGCTTTCTTT
V gene: TRBV5-6; J gene: TRBJ2-7; clone size: NA; D gene: TRBD2; CDR3 protein: CASSYLTSDNYEQYF; CDR3 DNA: TGTGCCAGCAGTTATCTGACTAGCGACAATTACGAGCAGTACTTC
V gene: TRBV7-9; J gene: TRBJ1-2; clone size: few; D gene: NA; CDR3 protein: CASSLAGDRDYGYTF; CDR3 DNA: TGTGCCAGCAGCTTAGCCGGGGATCGGGACTATGGCTACACCTTC